The clone carrying this T cell receptor (beta chain) was found a few times. Its antigen is not identified. The data were taken from a study of T cells after yellow fever vaccination. Across the study: The authors prepared low-cell-number fractions using SMART-Seq v4 Ultra Low Input.

The TCR cDNA carried a universal primer site and UMIs from 5'RACE template switching. MiXCR was run by TCRdb on the 5' RACE reads, yielding one entry per CDR3 protein. The table lists about 300,000 distinct CDR3 sequences, approximately 10% of them singletons, with about 3.7% in the top ten. Study findings and constraints: Re-detected after boosting: most primary clones, 96% of CD4 and 88% of CD8.

This CDR3 contains 16 residues. Losses at the gene ends were 0 bases for V and 8 bases for J; bases not matched to a gene: 7. Germline V gene lookup returns CDR1 SGHRS and CDR2 YFSETQ. The chain carries TRBV5-1 and TRBJ2-1; 11 bases fit TRBD1. The source material was CD4+ T cells sorted from PBMCs, sampled 5 days after the yellow fever booster vaccination. The sequence came from a man between 18 and 29 years old who received the YFV17D yellow fever vaccine. The CDR3 region is CASSLARGQGDHEQFF. The DNA for the CDR3 is TGCGCCAGCAGCTTGGCCCGGGGACAGGGGGATCATGAGCAGTTCTTC.